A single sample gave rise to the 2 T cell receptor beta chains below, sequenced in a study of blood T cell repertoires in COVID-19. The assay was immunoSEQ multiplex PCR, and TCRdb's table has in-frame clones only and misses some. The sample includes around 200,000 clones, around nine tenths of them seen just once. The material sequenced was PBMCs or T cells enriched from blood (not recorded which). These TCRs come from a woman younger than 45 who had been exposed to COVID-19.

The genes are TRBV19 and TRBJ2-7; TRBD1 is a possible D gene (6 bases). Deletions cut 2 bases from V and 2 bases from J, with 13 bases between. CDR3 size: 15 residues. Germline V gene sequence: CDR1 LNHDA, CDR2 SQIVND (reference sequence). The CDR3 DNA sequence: TGTGCCAGTAGTATATTTTCAGGACAGCCCTACGAGCAGTACTTC. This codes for CASSIFSGQPYEQYF. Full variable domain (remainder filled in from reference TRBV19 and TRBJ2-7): DGGITQSPKYLFRKEGQNVTLSCEQNLNHDAMYWYRQDPGQGLRLIYYSQIVNDFQKGDIAEGYSVSREKKESFPLTVTSAQKNPTAFYLCASSIFSGQPYEQYFGPGTRLTVT.

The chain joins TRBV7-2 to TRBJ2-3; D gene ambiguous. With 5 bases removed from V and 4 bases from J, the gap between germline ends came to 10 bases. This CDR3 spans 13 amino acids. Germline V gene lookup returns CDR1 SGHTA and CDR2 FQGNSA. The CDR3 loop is CASSTTTADTQYF. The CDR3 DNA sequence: TGTGCCAGCAGCACTACAACGGCAGATACGCAGTATTTT.